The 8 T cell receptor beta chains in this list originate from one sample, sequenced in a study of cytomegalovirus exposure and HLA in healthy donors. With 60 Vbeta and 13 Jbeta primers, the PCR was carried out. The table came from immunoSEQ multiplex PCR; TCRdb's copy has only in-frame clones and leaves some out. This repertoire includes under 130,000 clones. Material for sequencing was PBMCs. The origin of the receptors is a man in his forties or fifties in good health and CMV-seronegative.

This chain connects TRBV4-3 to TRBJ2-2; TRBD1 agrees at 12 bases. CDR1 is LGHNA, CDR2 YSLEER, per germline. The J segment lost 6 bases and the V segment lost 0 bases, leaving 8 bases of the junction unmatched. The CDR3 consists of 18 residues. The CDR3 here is CASSQERGQGAFAGELFF. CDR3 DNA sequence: TGCGCCAGCAGCCAAGAGAGGGGACAGGGGGCATTCGCCGGGGAGCTGTTTTTT.

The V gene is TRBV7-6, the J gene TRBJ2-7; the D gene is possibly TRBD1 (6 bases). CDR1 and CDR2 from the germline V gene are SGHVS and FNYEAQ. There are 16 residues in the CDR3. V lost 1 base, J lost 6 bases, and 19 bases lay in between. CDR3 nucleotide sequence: TGTGCCAGCAGCTTAGGCCATGGCAGGGGAGAGGCCGAGCAGTACTTC. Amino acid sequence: CASSLGHGRGEAEQYF.

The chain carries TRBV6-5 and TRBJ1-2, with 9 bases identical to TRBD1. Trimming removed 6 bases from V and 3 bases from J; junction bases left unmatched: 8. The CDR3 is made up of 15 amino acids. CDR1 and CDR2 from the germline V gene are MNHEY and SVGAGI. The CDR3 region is CASRTGQGIDYGYTF. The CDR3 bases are TGTGCCAGCAGAACAGGACAGGGGATCGACTATGGCTACACCTTC.

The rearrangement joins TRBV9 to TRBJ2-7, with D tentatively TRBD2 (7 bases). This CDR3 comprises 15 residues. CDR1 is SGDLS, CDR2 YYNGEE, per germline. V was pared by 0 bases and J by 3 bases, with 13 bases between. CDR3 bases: TGTGCCAGCAGCGTAGCAGGGGCGGGGGTCTACGAGCAGTACTTC. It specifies CASSVAGAGVYEQYF. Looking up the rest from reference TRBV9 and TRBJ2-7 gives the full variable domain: DSGVTQTPKHLITATGQRVTLRCSPRSGDLSVYWYQQSLDQGLQFLIQYYNGEERAKGNILERFSAQQFPDLHSELNLSSLELGDSALYFCASSVAGAGVYEQYFGPGTRLTVT.

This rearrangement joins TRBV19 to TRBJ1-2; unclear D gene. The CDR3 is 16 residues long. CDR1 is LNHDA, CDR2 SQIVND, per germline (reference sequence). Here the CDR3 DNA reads TGTGCTGTGCCTCACGACCGTCTGCTCTCGACTTATGGCTACACCTTC. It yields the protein CAVPHDRLLSTYGYTF.

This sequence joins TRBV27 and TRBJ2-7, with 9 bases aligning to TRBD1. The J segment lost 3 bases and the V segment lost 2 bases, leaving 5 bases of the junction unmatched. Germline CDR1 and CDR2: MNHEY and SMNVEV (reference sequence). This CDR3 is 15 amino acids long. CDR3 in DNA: TGTGCCAGCAGTTTAAGCGGGACAGGGAGCTACGAGCAGTACTTC. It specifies CASSLSGTGSYEQYF.

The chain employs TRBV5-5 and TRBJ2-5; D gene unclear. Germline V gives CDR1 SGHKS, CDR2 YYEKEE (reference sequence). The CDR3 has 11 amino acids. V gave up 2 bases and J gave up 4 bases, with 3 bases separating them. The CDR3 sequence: CASSFLETQYF. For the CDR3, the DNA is TGTGCCAGCAGCTTCCTAGAGACCCAGTACTTC.

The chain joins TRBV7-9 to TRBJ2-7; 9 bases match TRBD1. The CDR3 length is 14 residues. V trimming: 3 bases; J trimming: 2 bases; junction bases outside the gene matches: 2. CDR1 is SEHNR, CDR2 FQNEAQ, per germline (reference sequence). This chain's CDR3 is CASSFGQGTYEQYF. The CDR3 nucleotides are TGTGCCAGCAGCTTTGGACAGGGGACCTACGAGCAGTACTTC.